These 21 T cell receptor beta chains came from one sample sequenced in a study of blood T cell repertoires in COVID-19. The protocol was immunoSEQ multiplex PCR, while the TCRdb copy is restricted to in-frame clones and leaves out a portion. The sample lists tens of thousands of clones, around 87% occurring once. Sample: peripheral blood. Receptor source: a man aged 55-75 years with active COVID-19.

The chain has TRBV10-3 and TRBJ1-1, with 7 nucleotides matching TRBD1. The CDR3 runs to 13 residues. The ends lost 6 bases at V and 1 base at J; junction bases unmatched: 2. CDR1 and CDR2 from the germline V gene are ENHRY and SYGVKD. The CDR3 bases are TGTGCCATCAGCCAGGGGGGGAACACTGAAGCTTTCTTT. Its protein is CAISQGGNTEAFF.

This chain links TRBV7-3 with TRBJ2-2; the D gene is possibly TRBD2 (6 bases). This CDR3 spans 16 amino acids. The germline V gene encodes CDR1 SGHTA and CDR2 FQGTGA. V was pared by 3 bases and J by 4 bases, with 15 bases between. This CDR3 reads CASSFRQAGITGELFF. CDR3 coding DNA: TGTGCCAGCAGCTTCCGCCAGGCGGGGATCACCGGGGAGCTGTTTTTT. Using reference TRBV7-3 and TRBJ2-2 for the parts outside the CDR3, the full variable domain is GAGVSQTPSNKVTEKGKYVELRCDPISGHTALYWYRQSLGQGPEFLIYFQGTGAADDSGLPNDRFFAVRPEGSVSTLKIQRTERGDSAVYLCASSFRQAGITGELFFGEGSRLTVL.

V usage is TRBV6-2 or TRBV6-3 and J usage is TRBJ1-2; D not resolved. Trimming removed 2 bases from V and 7 bases from J, with 20 bases in between. CDR1 is MNHEY, CDR2 SVGEGT, per germline. The CDR3 extends over 16 amino acids. Here the CDR3 reads CASSYRNSGLMGGYTF. The CDR3 nucleotides read TGTGCCAGCAGTTACCGTAATTCCGGACTAATGGGTGGCTACACCTTC.

This chain connects TRBV27 to TRBJ2-7; no firm D call. V shed 8 bases and J shed 0 bases, with 11 bases lying between them. Germline loops: CDR1 MNHEY, CDR2 SMNVEV (reference sequence). This CDR3 is built from 13 residues. The CDR3 loop reads CASSPRVSYEQYF. DNA for the CDR3: TGTGCCAGCTCCCCACGGGTCTCCTACGAGCAGTACTTC.

The chain couples TRBV3-1 (or the pseudogene TRBV3-2) to TRBJ2-2, with a tentative D call TRBD1 (5 bases). Per the germline V gene, CDR1 is LGHDT and CDR2 is YNNKEL (reference sequence). There are 14 residues in the CDR3. V lost 6 bases to trimming and J lost 5 bases, with 13 bases between them. Written as DNA, the CDR3 is TGTGCCAGCAGACCTCGGACAAAAACCGGGGAGCTGTTTTTT. Amino acids: CASRPRTKTGELFF.

The chain recombines TRBV18 with TRBJ2-7; 7 nucleotides line up with TRBD2. The CDR3 contains 15 residues. V shed 3 bases, J shed 1 base, and the junction held 6 bases outside the gene matches. Germline V lookup: CDR1 KGHSH, CDR2 LQKENI. CDR3 sequence (DNA): TGTGCCAGCTCACCCCCACTAGCGCAATCCTACGAGCAGTACTTC. Its protein product is CASSPPLAQSYEQYF.

The chain employs TRBV28 and TRBJ1-5; 7 bases align to TRBD1. Per the germline V gene, CDR1 is MDHEN and CDR2 is SYDVKM. The trim removed 7 bases at V and 4 bases at J, leaving 10 bases unmatched. CDR3 size: 15 residues. The CDR3 protein is CASTKLDRLNQPQHF. CDR3 DNA: TGTGCCAGCACGAAGTTGGACAGGTTAAATCAGCCCCAGCATTTT.

The V gene is TRBV29-1, the J gene TRBJ2-5; 7 bases align to TRBD1. Germline CDR1 SQVTM, CDR2 ANQGSEA. V shed 5 bases and J 4 bases; nucleotides not matched to a gene: 7. This CDR3 is built from 13 residues. DNA of the CDR3: TGCAGCGTTAAGACAGGGAGCGCAGAGACCCAGTACTTC. Its translation is CSVKTGSAETQYF.

J is TRBJ2-2 and V is TRBV19, with TRBD1 matching over 8 bases. The CDR3 extends over 16 amino acids. CDR1 and CDR2 (germline): LNHDA, SQIVND (reference sequence). V lost 1 base and J lost 1; bases outside the gene matches: 2. The CDR3 spells CASSIAGTGNTGELFF. CDR3 nucleotides: TGTGCCAGTAGTATAGCCGGGACAGGGAACACCGGGGAGCTGTTTTTT.

V is TRBV4-2 and J is TRBJ2-3; the D gene is possibly TRBD2 (6 bases). The CDR3 runs to 16 residues. With 1 base removed from V and 0 bases from J, the gap between germline ends came to 11 bases. Germline V gene sequence: CDR1 LGHNA, CDR2 YNFKEQ. The CDR3 here is CASSQGTGTSTDTQYF. CDR3 coding DNA: TGTGCCAGCAGCCAAGGGACCGGGACTAGCACAGATACGCAGTATTTT.

The chain couples TRBV7-9 to TRBJ2-1, with 9 nucleotides matching TRBD1. This CDR3 region has 15 residues. Germline V lookup: CDR1 SEHNR, CDR2 FQNEAQ (reference sequence). J gave up 4 bases and V 6 bases, and 7 bases lay outside the gene matches. The CDR3 region has the DNA TGTGCCAGCAGATCGGACAGGGGAGGGTACAATGAGCAGTTCTTC. Protein: CASRSDRGGYNEQFF.

This chain links TRBV27 with TRBJ2-2; 16 nucleotides match TRBD2. This CDR3 is 19 amino acids long. Germline loops: CDR1 MNHEY, CDR2 SMNVEV (reference sequence). V gave up 3 bases and J gave up 7 bases; unmatched junction bases: 11. CDR3 in amino acids: CASSLGLAGGPMSNGELFF. Written as DNA, the CDR3 is TGTGCCAGCAGTTTGGGACTAGCGGGGGGGCCCATGTCGAACGGGGAGCTGTTTTTT.

J is TRBJ2-5 and V is TRBV21-1; whether TRBD1, the table's D call, matches the DNA was not checked. TRBV21-1 is a pseudogene. This CDR3 spans 14 amino acids. This CDR3 reads CASPKDRGKETQYF. CDR3 nucleotide sequence: TGTGCCAGCCCGAAGGACAGGGGAAAAGAGACCCAGTACTTC.

The chain links TRBV5-8 to TRBJ1-4, with TRBD1 matching over 8 bases. CDR3 length equals 14 residues. Germline loops: CDR1 SGHTS, CDR2 YDEGEE. V shed 4 bases, J shed 12 bases, and the junction held 11 bases outside the gene matches. CDR3 sequence (DNA): TGTGCCAGCAGCAACCACGGACAGGGAGCGGAACTGTTTTTT. This sequence encodes CASSNHGQGAELFF.

This chain joins TRBV24-1 and TRBJ2-1; D remains ambiguous. The length of the CDR3 is 13 residues. Per germline, CDR1 KGHDR and CDR2 SFDVKD. V gave up 4 bases and J gave up 5 bases, with 8 bases separating them. The CDR3: CATSDHTNNEQFF. The CDR3 region has the DNA TGTGCCACCAGTGACCACACGAACAATGAGCAGTTCTTC.

The rearrangement uses TRBV7-9 and TRBJ2-5, with 8 bases lining up with TRBD1. The CDR3 sequence is 13 residues long. V shed 8 bases and J 5 bases; nucleotides not matched to a gene: 7. The germline V gene encodes CDR1 SEHNR and CDR2 FQNEAQ (reference sequence). CDR3 sequence (DNA): TGTGCCAGCGGTCAGGGGGCGGAGGAGACCCAGTACTTC. This gives the protein CASGQGAEETQYF.

The rearrangement links TRBV28 to TRBJ1-6, with TRBD1 matching 9 bases. The J segment lost 6 bases and the V segment lost 2 bases, leaving 2 bases of the junction unmatched. Germline assignment: CDR1 MDHEN and CDR2 SYDVKM. The CDR3 length is 15 residues. The CDR3 sequence is CASSLGGQGNSPLHF. CDR3 bases: TGTGCCAGCAGTTTAGGGGGACAGGGTAATTCACCCCTCCACTTT.

The chain recombines TRBV7-3 with TRBJ1-1; D unresolved. Trimming took off 6 bases at V and 5 bases at J, with 13 bases between the two ends. Germline CDR1 and CDR2: SGHTA and FQGTGA. The CDR3 covers 13 residues. The CDR3 sequence: CASRRQTGTEAFF. The CDR3 bases are TGTGCCAGCAGAAGGCAGACGGGGACTGAAGCTTTCTTT.

V and J are TRBV6-5 and TRBJ2-7, with D maybe TRBD2 (6 bases). The CDR3 has 12 amino acids. CDR1 and CDR2 (germline): MNHEY, SVGAGI. Trimming took off 10 bases at V and 2 bases at J, with 12 bases between the two ends. Here the CDR3 reads CATAGTTYEQYF. In nucleotides, the CDR3 is TGTGCCACGGCGGGGACCACCTACGAGCAGTACTTC.

This chain connects TRBV28 to TRBJ1-2, with 7 bases that match TRBD1. The CDR3 has 13 residues. Germline loops: CDR1 MDHEN, CDR2 SYDVKM. Unmatched junction bases numbered 5, after V lost 6 bases and J lost 4 bases. The CDR3 coding sequence is TGTGCCAGCAGCCCGGACAGGATCTATGGCTACACCTTC. Protein product: CASSPDRIYGYTF.

The rearrangement joins TRBV11-2 to TRBJ1-6; weak D call: TRBD1 (5 bases). V lost 2 bases to trimming and J lost 8 bases, with 7 bases between them. This CDR3 has 13 amino acids. Germline V gene data show CDR1 as SGHAT and CDR2 as FQNNGV. The CDR3 loop is CASSLSRDSPLHF. As DNA, the CDR3 is TGTGCCAGCAGCTTAAGCAGGGATTCACCCCTCCACTTT.